This TCR beta chain was retrieved from a study of shared clonotypes between healthy human individuals. Assay: immunoSEQ multiplex PCR; the TCRdb copy retains only in-frame clones and omits some. The data hold 450,000 to 700,000 clones, with about 95% observed a single time. Naive CD8 cells lacked CD45RO and underwent positive selection for CCR7, leaving out terminally differentiated effector memory CD45RA+ cells. The CDR3 sequence is 18 residues long. The V gene's germline CDR1 is SGHTS and CDR2 YDEGEE. Trimming left V 0 bases short and J 4 bases short, with 22 bases between. This clonotype originated in a woman aged 25 to 39 in good health. The gene calls are TRBV5-8 and TRBJ1-1; D perhaps matches TRBD1 (6 bases). Sequenced material: naive CD8+ T cells sorted from blood. The CDR3 sequence: CASSLAAPSWGRGTEAFF. As DNA, the CDR3 is TGTGCCAGCAGCTTGGCGGCCCCGAGTTGGGGGCGAGGCACTGAAGCTTTCTTT.